These 5 T cell receptor beta chains share one sample of origin, sequenced in a study of T cell repertoires in ileal Crohn's disease. TCRdb keeps only in-frame clones here, not all; method: immunoSEQ multiplex PCR. This sample carries approximately 12,000 clones, about 76% of them seen once, and the ten largest clones take about 4.7%. Sample: ileal tissue. The receptors stem from an adult with Crohn's disease.

The chain uses TRBV18 and TRBJ1-1, with D hard to call. Trimming removed 5 bases at V and 7 bases at J, with 14 bases between. The CDR3 sequence is 13 residues long. Germline V CDR1 and CDR2: KGHSH, LQKENI. CDR3 in amino acids: CASSSSRSIEAFF. CDR3 sequence (DNA): TGTGCCAGCTCATCCTCCCGGAGTATTGAAGCTTTCTTT.

The chain uses TRBV16 and TRBJ1-1; 7 positions match TRBD1. Germline V CDR1 and CDR2: KGHSY, FQNENV. The CDR3 is made up of 14 amino acids. Trimming removed 4 bases from V and 1 base from J; junction bases left unmatched: 3. The CDR3 reads CASSLRQGNTEAFF. Written as DNA, the CDR3 is TGTGCCAGCAGCCTTAGACAGGGGAACACTGAAGCTTTCTTT.

The chain employs TRBV5-1 and TRBJ1-2; TRBD1 aligns across 8 bases. Germline CDR1 is SGHRS and CDR2 is YFSETQ. The CDR3 is 15 amino acids. V shed 5 bases and J 3 bases; nucleotides not matched to a gene: 9. The CDR3 sequence: CASRPAPDRDYGYTF. CDR3 bases: TGCGCCAGCAGACCAGCTCCGGACAGGGACTATGGCTACACCTTC.

This chain uses TRBV25-1 with TRBJ1-3; D unclear. In germline, CDR1 is MGHDK, CDR2 SYGVNS. The CDR3 contains 14 residues. Trimming cost V 4 bases and J 4 bases, with 11 bases left between them. The CDR3 protein is CASSASPIGNTIYF. The CDR3 nucleotides read TGTGCCAGCAGTGCGAGCCCCATCGGAAACACCATATATTTT. Drawing the rest from reference TRBV25-1 and TRBJ1-3, the complete variable domain is EADIYQTPRYLVIGTGKKITLECSQTMGHDKMYWYQQDPGMELHLIHYSYGVNSTEKGDLSSESTVSRIRTEHFPLTLESARPSHTSQYLCASSASPIGNTIYFGEGSWLTVV.

This chain joins TRBV5-1 and TRBJ2-7; no clear D. In germline, CDR1 is SGHRS, CDR2 YFSETQ. Trimming stripped 9 bases from V and 3 bases from J, with 16 bases between. This CDR3 comprises 13 residues. The CDR3 is CATAQVVGYEQYF. The CDR3 bases are TGCGCCACTGCCCAGGTTGTAGGCTACGAGCAGTACTTC.